Given below is one TCR beta chain in context. This CDR3 spans 18 amino acids. V was clipped by 1 base and J by 4 bases; unmatched bases: 8. Germline lookup yields CDR1 MDHEN and CDR2 SYDVKM. This specimen belongs to a study of shared clonotypes between healthy human individuals. CD45RO-negative CD8 cells positively selected for CCR7 made up the naive population, which excluded terminally differentiated effector memory CD45RA+ cells. HIV-negative, healthy adults without recent acute infections or vaccinations were the donors. It was at deep level that the assay was run. Data came from immunoSEQ multiplex PCR; TCRdb stores just in-frame clones and leaves some out. Of more than 2 million clones listed, just over 90% are singletons.

Sequenced sample: naive CD8+ T cells from PBMCs. This clonotype was obtained from a man younger than 35 in good health. Some clones in this sample may be carry-over from other donors' samples. The V gene is TRBV28, the J gene TRBJ2-1; 12 bases are a match to TRBD2. CDR3 loop: CASSLFPGGLAGYNEQFF. CDR3 DNA: TGTGCCAGCAGTTTATTCCCCGGGGGACTAGCGGGTTACAATGAGCAGTTCTTC.